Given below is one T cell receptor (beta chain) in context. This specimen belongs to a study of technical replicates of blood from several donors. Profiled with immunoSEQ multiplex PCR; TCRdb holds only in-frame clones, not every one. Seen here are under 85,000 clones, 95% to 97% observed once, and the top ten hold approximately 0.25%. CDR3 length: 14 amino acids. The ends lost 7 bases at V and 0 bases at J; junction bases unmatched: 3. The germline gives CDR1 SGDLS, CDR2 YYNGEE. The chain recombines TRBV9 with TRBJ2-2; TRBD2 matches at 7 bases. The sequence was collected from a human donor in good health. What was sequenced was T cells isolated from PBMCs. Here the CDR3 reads CASSSGANTGELFF. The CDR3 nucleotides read TGTGCCAGCTCGAGCGGGGCGAACACCGGGGAGCTGTTTTTT.